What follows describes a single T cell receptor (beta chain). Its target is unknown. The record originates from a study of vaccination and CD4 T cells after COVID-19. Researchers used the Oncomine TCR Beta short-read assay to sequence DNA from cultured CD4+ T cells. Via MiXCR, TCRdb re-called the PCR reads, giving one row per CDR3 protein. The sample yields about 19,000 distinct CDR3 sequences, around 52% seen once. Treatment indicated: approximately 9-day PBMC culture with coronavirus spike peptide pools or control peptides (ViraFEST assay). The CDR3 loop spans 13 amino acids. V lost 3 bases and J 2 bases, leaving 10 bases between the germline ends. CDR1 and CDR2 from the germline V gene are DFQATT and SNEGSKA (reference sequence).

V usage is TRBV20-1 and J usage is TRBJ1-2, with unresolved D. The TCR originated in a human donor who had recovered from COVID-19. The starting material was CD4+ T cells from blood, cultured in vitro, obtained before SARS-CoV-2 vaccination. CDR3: CSASEQSNYGYTF. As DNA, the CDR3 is TGCAGTGCTAGTGAACAGTCGAACTATGGCTACACCTTC.